This passage covers 12 T cell receptor beta chains from one sample sequenced in a study of shared clonotypes between healthy human individuals. The method was immunoSEQ multiplex PCR; TCRdb's version includes in-frame clones alone and lacks a portion of them. The profile shows 2 million or so clones, approximately 95% of them singletons. The sequenced material came from naive CD4+ T cells sorted from blood. Subset indicated: CD45RA+ positively selected. The source of these receptors is a man aged 18 to 30 in good health.

This sequence joins TRBV4-3 and TRBJ2-3; no firm D call. From germline, CDR1 is LGHNA and CDR2 YSLEER. CDR3 length equals 16 residues. Trimming cost V 0 bases and J 1 base, with 11 bases left between them. The CDR3 spells CASSQDAGGRTDTQYF. Written as DNA, the CDR3 is TGCGCCAGCAGCCAAGATGCAGGCGGCCGCACAGATACGCAGTATTTT.

This sequence joins TRBV10-3 and TRBJ2-1; 11 nucleotides agree with TRBD2. Looked up from germline, CDR1 is ENHRY and CDR2 is SYGVKD. There are 15 residues in the CDR3. The V segment lost 2 bases and the J segment 6 bases; nucleotides outside the gene matches: 3. The CDR3 protein is CAISETSGGSNEQFF. The CDR3 DNA is TGTGCCATCAGTGAGACTAGCGGGGGATCCAATGAGCAGTTCTTC.

The table lists this clone with a count of one. CDR3 loop: CASSYSAGPGNGYTF. The CDR3 DNA is TGTGCCAGCAGTTACTCGGCGGGACCGGGGAATGGCTACACCTTC. The chain uses TRBV6-5 and TRBJ1-2; a weak D match, TRBD1 (5 bases). This CDR3 has 15 amino acids. Germline CDR1 reads MNHEY; CDR2 reads SVGAGI. V lost 0 bases to trimming and J lost 6 bases, with 14 bases between them.

The V gene is TRBV30, the J gene TRBJ1-2, with a weak D call TRBD1 (6 bases). Per germline, CDR1 GTSNPN and CDR2 SVGIG (reference sequence). The V end lost 4 bases, the J end lost 8 bases, and 20 bases lay between the germline ends. This CDR3 contains 14 residues. The CDR3 here is CAWIPPPGAGGYTF. The CDR3 DNA reads as TGTGCCTGGATCCCCCCTCCGGGGGCAGGGGGCTACACCTTC. Combining the CDR3 with reference TRBV30 and TRBJ1-2 gives the whole variable domain SQTIHQWPATLVQPVGSPLSLECTVEGTSNPNLYWYRQAAGRGLQLLFYSVGIGQISSEVPQNLSASRPQDRQFILSSKKLLLSDSGFYLCAWIPPPGAGGYTFGSGTRLTVV.

On this clone: Just one base apart from a much larger clone, this may be a read error. The same CDR3 also results from other DNA sequences found in this sample. The V gene is TRBV7-8, the J gene TRBJ2-5; D is unresolved. CDR3 length equals 13 residues. Germline V gives CDR1 SGHVS, CDR2 FQNEAQ. Deletions cut 5 bases from V and 3 bases from J, with 10 bases between. The CDR3 nucleotides are TGTGCCAGCAGCCTCGGAGAGGAAGAGACCCAGTACTTC. It specifies CASSLGEEETQYF.

This chain uses TRBV7-2 with TRBJ1-5, with TRBD1 matching over 8 bases. Germline V gene data show CDR1 as SGHTA and CDR2 as FQGNSA. This CDR3 spans 15 amino acids. V lost 6 bases, J lost 2 bases, and 6 bases stayed unmatched. CDR3 loop: CASSSGGGGNQPQHF. The DNA for the CDR3 is TGTGCCAGCAGTTCAGGGGGCGGCGGCAATCAGCCCCAGCATTTT.

This rearrangement joins TRBV30 to TRBJ2-1; 7 bases agree with TRBD1. V was pared by 4 bases and J by 3 bases, with 6 bases of the junction left unmatched. Looked up from germline, CDR1 is GTSNPN and CDR2 is SVGIG (reference sequence). The CDR3 runs to 14 residues. CDR3 bases: TGTGCCTGGAATCGAGACAGGGTCTACAATGAGCAGTTCTTC. This codes for CAWNRDRVYNEQFF.

The gene calls are TRBV4-3 and TRBJ2-3, with TRBD2 identical over 8 bases. Trimming removed 4 bases from V and 7 bases from J; junction bases left unmatched: 16. The germline gives CDR1 LGHNA, CDR2 YSLEER. The CDR3 runs 17 residues. CDR3 nucleotides: TGCGCCAGCAGCCGCCTGGGCGCGGGAGGACCCAGGAATACGCAGTATTTT. Protein product: CASSRLGAGGPRNTQYF.

The chain is built from TRBV5-4 and TRBJ2-2; D is perhaps TRBD1 (5 bases). V was shortened by 3 bases and J by 5 bases, with 14 bases between the two germline ends. Germline values: CDR1 SGHNT, CDR2 YYREEE (reference sequence). There are 15 residues in the CDR3. The CDR3: CASSYTDRRTGELFF. DNA of the CDR3: TGTGCCAGCAGCTACACTGACAGACGGACCGGGGAGCTGTTTTTT.

The rearrangement uses TRBV6-1 and TRBJ1-6; perhaps TRBD1 as D (6 bases). Germline V CDR1 and CDR2: MNHNS, SASEGT. The CDR3 has 14 residues. V was pared by 6 bases and J by 7 bases, with 13 bases between. Written as DNA, the CDR3 is TGTGCCAGCAGCTCCCGGGACACGAATTCACCCCTCCACTTT. This codes for CASSSRDTNSPLHF.

This sequence joins TRBV4-1 and TRBJ2-7; 13 nucleotides match TRBD2. The CDR3 runs 17 residues. V was clipped by 2 bases and J by 3 bases; unmatched bases: 7. Germline V CDR1 and CDR2: MGHRA, YSYEKL. The CDR3 here is CASSQQGLAGAFYEQYF. In DNA, the CDR3 is TGCGCCAGCAGCCAACAAGGACTAGCGGGAGCCTTCTACGAGCAGTACTTC.

The chain uses TRBV9 and TRBJ2-3; no definite D call. V lost 4 bases to trimming and J lost 0 bases, with 15 bases between them. There are 16 residues in the CDR3. CDR1 is SGDLS, CDR2 YYNGEE, per germline. The CDR3 here is CASSPGRTTSTDTQYF. In DNA form, the CDR3 reads TGTGCCAGCAGCCCCGGGCGGACCACTAGCACAGATACGCAGTATTTT.